Listed here are 7 T cell receptor beta chains from one sample, sequenced in a study of shared clonotypes between healthy human individuals. TCRdb keeps only in-frame clones here, not all; method: immunoSEQ multiplex PCR. The data hold more than 2 million clones, with about 95% observed a single time. Terminally differentiated effector memory CD45RA+ cells were left out of the naive CD8 fraction, which was CD45RO-negative and positively selected for CCR7. The sample taken for sequencing was naive CD8+ T cells sorted from blood. Every receptor here comes from a man in his late teens or twenties in good health.

Note on this clone: The sample contains more than one DNA sequence encoding this CDR3. The V gene is TRBV5-1, the J gene TRBJ2-1, with unresolved D. CDR1 and CDR2 (germline): SGHRS, YFSETQ. This CDR3 comprises 14 residues. Trimming cost V 0 bases and J 1 base, with 5 bases left between them. This CDR3 reads CASSLGESYNEQFF. Here the CDR3 DNA reads TGCGCCAGCAGCTTGGGTGAGTCCTACAATGAGCAGTTCTTC. The full variable domain, completed using reference TRBV5-1 and TRBJ2-1, is KAGVTQTPRYLIKTRGQQVTLSCSPISGHRSVSWYQQTPGQGLQFLFEYFSETQRNKGNFPGRFSGRQFSNSRSEMNVSTLELGDSALYLCASSLGESYNEQFFGPGTRLTVL.

The V gene is TRBV5-6, the J gene TRBJ2-7, with TRBD1 matching 8 bases. Per germline, CDR1 SGHDT and CDR2 YYEEEE. This CDR3 is 15 amino acids long. Losses at the gene ends were 3 bases for V and 3 bases for J; bases not matched to a gene: 8. The CDR3 spells CASSSDREGHYEQYF. The CDR3 coding sequence is TGTGCCAGCAGCTCGGACAGGGAAGGTCACTACGAGCAGTACTTC.

CDR3 residues: CASSLPGGPYEQYF. CDR3 nucleotides: TGTGCCAGCAGCTTGCCGGGGGGGCCTTACGAGCAGTACTTC. The chain combines TRBV5-8 with TRBJ2-7; 8 nucleotides line up with TRBD2. The V and J ends lost 1 base and 4 bases, in that order; junction bases with no gene match: 4. CDR3 length: 14 residues. The germline V gene encodes CDR1 SGHTS and CDR2 YDEGEE.

This clone was recorded once. The chain links TRBV28 to TRBJ1-5; D is undetermined. The V and J ends lost 8 bases and 3 bases respectively, with 14 bases between them. CDR3 length equals 14 residues. Germline CDR1 reads MDHEN; CDR2 reads SYDVKM. The CDR3 DNA reads TGTGCCAGCTCTCTTGGAGACTACAATCAGCCCCAGCATTTT. Protein sequence: CASSLGDYNQPQHF.

The chain is built from TRBV4-1 and TRBJ2-7, with TRBD1 identical over 7 bases. The CDR3 length is 16 residues. Germline lookup yields CDR1 MGHRA and CDR2 YSYEKL. Losses at the gene ends were 0 bases for V and 0 bases for J; bases not matched to a gene: 5. The CDR3 reads CASSQDPTGFSYEQYF. The CDR3 DNA sequence: TGCGCCAGCAGCCAAGATCCGACAGGGTTCTCCTACGAGCAGTACTTC.

This sequence joins TRBV5-5 and TRBJ2-7; no firm D call. V was trimmed by 6 bases and J by 5 bases, leaving 15 bases between them. The CDR3 is made up of 13 amino acids. Per germline, CDR1 SGHKS and CDR2 YYEKEE (reference sequence). The CDR3 protein is CASNRQDLNEQYF. The CDR3 bases are TGTGCCAGCAACCGGCAGGACCTTAACGAGCAGTACTTC.

The J gene is TRBJ1-2, the V gene TRBV7-9; D is ambiguous. The CDR3 is 10 residues long. Germline assignment: CDR1 SEHNR and CDR2 FQNEAQ (reference sequence). V gave up 5 bases and J gave up 10 bases, with 8 bases separating them. CDR3 sequence reads: CASSAMVYTF. CDR3 nucleotides: TGTGCCAGCAGCGCAATGGTCTACACCTTC.